This T cell receptor beta chain was recovered during a study of spatial heterogeneity in lung cancer. The germline CDR1 and CDR2 sequences are SEHNR and FQNEAQ (reference sequence). The CDR3 has 12 amino acids. V lost 3 bases and J lost 7, with 9 bases in between. Findings and caveats of the study: Mutation tallies in tumors tracked expanded intratumoral alpha and beta TCR counts.

TCRdb re-derived calls from the 5' RACE reads in MiXCR, one entry per CDR3 protein. The table has some 7,400 distinct CDR3 sequences, about 7% seen once. This clonotype was found many times. Its antigen is not identified. Within a library made for alpha chains, this beta chain is off target, and its count is uninformative. Regarding time point: sample taken at primary tumor resection. Extraction of whole RNA from tumor, nontumor lung or frozen PBMC preceded unsorted sequencing. This rearrangement joins TRBV7-9 to TRBJ1-2; D gene ambiguous. The source was lung tumor tissue, collected at surgery. The receptor's source is a female donor with early-stage non-small cell lung cancer. CDR3 DNA: TGTGCCAGCAGCTTCGACTCGAGTGGCTACACCTTC. Translation: CASSFDSSGYTF.